This T cell receptor (beta chain) was captured in a study of control samples from healthy donors and cancer patients. The method was immunoSEQ multiplex PCR; TCRdb's version includes in-frame clones alone and lacks a portion of them. The repertoire has fewer than 500,000 clones, over 75% of them found once; the top ten carry more than 6%. Per germline, CDR1 KGHDR and CDR2 SFDVKD. This CDR3 has 14 amino acids. V dropped 9 bases and J dropped 5 bases, with 18 bases sitting between them. The origin of this receptor is a man aged 40-49 years with head and neck cancer. The V call is TRBV24-1, the J call TRBJ2-5, with D tentatively TRBD2 (7 bases). Input material: PBMCs. The chain's CDR3 is CATARGGAGETQYF. For the CDR3, the DNA is TGTGCCACCGCAAGAGGGGGGGCGGGGGAGACCCAGTACTTC.